The present TCR beta chain was sequenced within a study of T cell changes during pregnancy in multiple sclerosis. Using immunoSEQ multiplex PCR, the repertoire was profiled, and TCRdb retains in-frame clones only, with some absent. The repertoire includes 70,000 or so clones, about 92% of them detected once, and about 2% sits in the top ten. V lost 9 bases, J lost 4 bases, and 21 bases lay in between. Germline V lookup: CDR1 LNHDA, CDR2 SQIVND (reference sequence). The CDR3 is 15 amino acids. The receptor was derived from a female donor in good health, enrolled as a control in a pregnancy study. V and J are TRBV19 and TRBJ2-5, with D hard to call. Sample: peripheral blood, taken in the third trimester of pregnancy. CDR3 sequence: CASRPRSGFGETQYF. The CDR3 DNA reads TGTGCCAGCCGGCCGAGGTCGGGTTTCGGAGAGACCCAGTACTTC.